The 4 T cell receptor beta chains below were found in one sample sequenced in a study of cytomegalovirus exposure and HLA in healthy donors. In the PCR, 60 Vbeta and 13 Jbeta primers were used. The table came from immunoSEQ multiplex PCR; TCRdb's copy has only in-frame clones and leaves some out. Seen here are under 200,000 clones, approximately 80% observed once, and the top ten hold roughly 6.3%. The source material was PBMCs. The receptors here all came from a male donor in good health and CMV-seropositive.

A single count supports this clone. The V and J genes are TRBV15 and TRBJ2-7; possible D gene TRBD2, 6 bases. V gave up 1 base and J gave up 2 bases, with 9 bases separating them. The CDR3 runs to 14 residues. CDR1 is LNHNV and CDR2 is YYDKDF in the germline V gene (reference sequence). The CDR3 sequence: CATSRGGATYEQYF. In DNA form, the CDR3 reads TGTGCCACCAGCAGAGGCGGGGCAACCTACGAGCAGTACTTC.

V is TRBV16 and J is TRBJ1-4; 9 bases map to TRBD1. The CDR3 spans 15 residues. Germline CDR1 is KGHSY and CDR2 is FQNENV. Germline trimming cut 4 bases from V and 5 bases from J; bases unmatched to any gene: 5. DNA of the CDR3: TGTGCCAGCAGCCTTGGGGACAGGGTGAATGAAAAACTGTTTTTT. It yields the protein CASSLGDRVNEKLFF.

The chain uses TRBV5-1 and TRBJ2-5; 11 nucleotides line up with TRBD1. The CDR3 runs 17 residues. Germline trimming cut 4 bases from V and 4 bases from J; bases unmatched to any gene: 12. Germline values: CDR1 SGHRS, CDR2 YFSETQ. The CDR3 loop is CASSASGDRGFRETQYF. The CDR3 DNA is TGCGCCAGCAGCGCCTCCGGGGACAGGGGGTTTAGAGAGACCCAGTACTTC.

The rearrangement joins TRBV9 to TRBJ1-2; 7 bases are shared with TRBD1. The J segment lost 12 bases and the V segment lost 0 bases, leaving 11 bases of the junction unmatched. CDR1 and CDR2 from the germline V gene are SGDLS and YYNGEE. The CDR3 runs to 14 residues. DNA of the CDR3: TGTGCCAGCAGCGTAGGGACAGGATTTGATGTCAACACCTTC. Encoded protein: CASSVGTGFDVNTF.